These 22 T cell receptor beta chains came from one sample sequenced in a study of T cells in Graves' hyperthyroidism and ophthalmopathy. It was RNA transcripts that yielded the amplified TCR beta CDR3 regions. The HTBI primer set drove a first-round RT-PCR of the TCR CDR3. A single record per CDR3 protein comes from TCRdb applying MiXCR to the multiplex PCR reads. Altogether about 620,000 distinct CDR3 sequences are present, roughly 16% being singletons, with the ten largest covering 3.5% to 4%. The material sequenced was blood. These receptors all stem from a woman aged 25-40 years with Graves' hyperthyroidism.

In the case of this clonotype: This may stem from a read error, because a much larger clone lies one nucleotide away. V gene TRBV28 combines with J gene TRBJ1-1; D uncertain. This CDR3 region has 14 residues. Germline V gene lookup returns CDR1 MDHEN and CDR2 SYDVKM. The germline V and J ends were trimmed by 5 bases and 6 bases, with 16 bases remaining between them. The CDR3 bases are TGTGCCAGCAGTGGAACACCCACCCCCCCTGAAGCTTTCTTT. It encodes CASSGTPTPPEAFF. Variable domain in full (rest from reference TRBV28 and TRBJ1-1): DVKVTQSSRYLVKRTGEKVFLECVQDMDHENMFWYRQDPGLGLRLIYFSYDVKMKEKGDIPEGYSVSREKKERFSLILESASTNQTSMYLCASSGTPTPPEAFFGQGTRLTVV.

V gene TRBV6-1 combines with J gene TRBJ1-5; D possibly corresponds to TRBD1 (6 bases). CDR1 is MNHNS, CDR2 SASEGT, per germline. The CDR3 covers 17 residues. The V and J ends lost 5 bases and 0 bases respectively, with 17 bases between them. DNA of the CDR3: TGTGCCAGCAGTTCGACACAGGGAGAGTATAGCAATCAGCCCCAGCATTTT. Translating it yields CASSSTQGEYSNQPQHF.

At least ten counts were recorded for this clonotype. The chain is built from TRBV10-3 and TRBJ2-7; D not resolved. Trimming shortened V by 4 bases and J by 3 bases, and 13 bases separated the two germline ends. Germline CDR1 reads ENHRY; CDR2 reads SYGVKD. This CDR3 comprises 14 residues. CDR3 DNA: TGTGCCATCAGTGCGGGCACAGAGAGCTACGAGCAGTACTTC. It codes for CAISAGTESYEQYF.

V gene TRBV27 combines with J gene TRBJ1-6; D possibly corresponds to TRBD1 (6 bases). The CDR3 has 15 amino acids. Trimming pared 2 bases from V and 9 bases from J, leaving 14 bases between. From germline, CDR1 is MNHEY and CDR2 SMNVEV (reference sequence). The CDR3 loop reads CASSLPGALPSPLHF. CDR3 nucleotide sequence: TGTGCCAGCAGTTTACCAGGGGCTCTCCCTTCACCCCTCCACTTT.

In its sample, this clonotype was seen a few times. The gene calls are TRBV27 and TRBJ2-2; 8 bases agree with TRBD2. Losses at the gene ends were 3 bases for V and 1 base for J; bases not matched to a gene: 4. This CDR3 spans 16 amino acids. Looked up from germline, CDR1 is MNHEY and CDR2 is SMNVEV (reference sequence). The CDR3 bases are TGTGCCAGCAGTTTCGTGGGACTAGAGAACACCGGGGAGCTGTTTTTT. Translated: CASSFVGLENTGELFF.

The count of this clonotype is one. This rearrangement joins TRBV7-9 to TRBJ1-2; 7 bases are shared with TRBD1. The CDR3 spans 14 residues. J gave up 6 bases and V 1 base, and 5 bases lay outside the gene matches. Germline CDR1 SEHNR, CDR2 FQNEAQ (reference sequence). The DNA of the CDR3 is TGTGCCAGCAGCTTAGGAGACAGGGTGGATGGCTACACCTTC. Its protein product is CASSLGDRVDGYTF.

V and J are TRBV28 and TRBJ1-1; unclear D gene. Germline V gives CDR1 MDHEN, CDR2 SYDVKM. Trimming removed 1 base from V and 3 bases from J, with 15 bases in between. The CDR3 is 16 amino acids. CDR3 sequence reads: CASSLSSYVEYTEAFF. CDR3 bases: TGTGCCAGCAGTTTATCTTCATATGTGGAATACACTGAAGCTTTCTTT.

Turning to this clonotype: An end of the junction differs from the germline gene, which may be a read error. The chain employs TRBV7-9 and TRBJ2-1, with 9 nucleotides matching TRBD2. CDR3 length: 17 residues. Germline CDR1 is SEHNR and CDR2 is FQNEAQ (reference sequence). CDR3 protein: CASSLGPLAGSYNEQSF. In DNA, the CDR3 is TGTGCCAGCAGCTTAGGGCCCCTAGCGGGGAGCTACAATGAGCAGTCCTTC.

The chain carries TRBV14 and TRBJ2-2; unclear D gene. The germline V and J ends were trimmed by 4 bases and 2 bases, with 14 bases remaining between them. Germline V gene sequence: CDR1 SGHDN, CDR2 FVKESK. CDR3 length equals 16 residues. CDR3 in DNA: TGTGCCAGCAGCCGCCTAAGTTATACTAACACCGGGGAGCTGTTTTTT. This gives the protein CASSRLSYTNTGELFF.

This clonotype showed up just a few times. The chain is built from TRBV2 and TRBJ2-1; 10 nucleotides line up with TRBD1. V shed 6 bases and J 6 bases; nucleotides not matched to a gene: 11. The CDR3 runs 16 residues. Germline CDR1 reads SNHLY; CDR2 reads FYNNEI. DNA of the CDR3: TGTGCCAGCAGGGTTGCAGCGGACAGGGGGGTCAATGAGCAGTTCTTC. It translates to CASRVAADRGVNEQFF.

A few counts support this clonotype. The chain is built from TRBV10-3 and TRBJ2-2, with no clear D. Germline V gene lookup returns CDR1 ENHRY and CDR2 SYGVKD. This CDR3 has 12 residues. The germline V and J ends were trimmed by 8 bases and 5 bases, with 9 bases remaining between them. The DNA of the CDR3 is TGTGCCATCTTGGTAGGAACCGGGGAGCTGTTTTTT. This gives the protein CAILVGTGELFF.

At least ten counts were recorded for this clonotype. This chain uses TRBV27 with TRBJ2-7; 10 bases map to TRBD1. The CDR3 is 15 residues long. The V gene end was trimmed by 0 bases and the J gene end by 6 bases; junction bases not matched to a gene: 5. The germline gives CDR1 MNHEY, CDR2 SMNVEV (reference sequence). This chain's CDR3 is CASSLSGTGVSEQYF. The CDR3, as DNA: TGTGCCAGCAGTTTATCGGGGACAGGGGTTAGCGAGCAGTACTTC.

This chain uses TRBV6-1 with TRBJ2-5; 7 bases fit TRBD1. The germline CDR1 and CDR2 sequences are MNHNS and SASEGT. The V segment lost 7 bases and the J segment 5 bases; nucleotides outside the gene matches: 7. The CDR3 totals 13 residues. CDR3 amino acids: CASIKGASETQYF. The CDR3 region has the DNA TGTGCCAGCATTAAGGGGGCCAGCGAGACCCAGTACTTC.

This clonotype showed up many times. The CDR3 sequence: CASSGGTGALETQYF. The DNA for the CDR3 is TGTGCCAGCAGTGGAGGTACCGGGGCCTTAGAGACCCAGTACTTC. The chain links TRBV6-1 to TRBJ2-5; D is tentatively TRBD1 or TRBD2 (5 bases each). Germline assignment: CDR1 MNHNS and CDR2 SASEGT. This CDR3 region has 15 residues. V gave up 4 bases and J gave up 4 bases, with 16 bases separating them.

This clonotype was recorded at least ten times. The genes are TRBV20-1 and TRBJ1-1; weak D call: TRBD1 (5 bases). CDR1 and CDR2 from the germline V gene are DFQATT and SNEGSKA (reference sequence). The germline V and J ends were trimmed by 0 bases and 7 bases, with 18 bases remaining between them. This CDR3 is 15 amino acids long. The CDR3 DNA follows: TGCAGTGCTAGAGATATAACACAGGATTTTAATGAAGCTTTCTTT. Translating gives CSARDITQDFNEAFF.

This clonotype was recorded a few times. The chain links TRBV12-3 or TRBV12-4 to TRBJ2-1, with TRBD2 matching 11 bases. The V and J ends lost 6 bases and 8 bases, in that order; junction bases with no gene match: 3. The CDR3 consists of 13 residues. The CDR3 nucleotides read TGTGCCAGCAGGACACTAGCGGGAGATGAGCAGTTCTTC. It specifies CASRTLAGDEQFF.

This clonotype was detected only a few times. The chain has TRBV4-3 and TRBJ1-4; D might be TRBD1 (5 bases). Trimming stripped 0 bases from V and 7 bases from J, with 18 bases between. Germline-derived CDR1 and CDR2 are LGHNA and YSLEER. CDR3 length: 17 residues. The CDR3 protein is CASSQDLQGQGGEKLFF. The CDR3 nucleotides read TGCGCCAGCAGCCAAGATCTTCAAGGGCAGGGAGGTGAAAAACTGTTTTTT.

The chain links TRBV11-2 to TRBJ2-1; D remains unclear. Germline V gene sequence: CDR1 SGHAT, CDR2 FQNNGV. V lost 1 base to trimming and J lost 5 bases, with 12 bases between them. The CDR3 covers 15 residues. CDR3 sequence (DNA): TGTGCCAGCAGCTTAGCGGGCAGCGCCCACAATGAGCAGTTCTTC. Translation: CASSLAGSAHNEQFF. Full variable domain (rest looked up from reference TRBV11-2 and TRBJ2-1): EAGVAQSPRYKIIEKRQSVAFWCNPISGHATLYWYQQILGQGPKLLIQFQNNGVVDDSQLPKDRFSAERLKGVDSTLKIQPAKLEDSAVYLCASSLAGSAHNEQFFGPGTRLTVL.

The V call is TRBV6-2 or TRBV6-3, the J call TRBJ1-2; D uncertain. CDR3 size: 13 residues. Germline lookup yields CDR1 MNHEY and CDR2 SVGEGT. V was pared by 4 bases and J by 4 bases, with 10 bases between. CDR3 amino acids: CASSSPMGYGYTF. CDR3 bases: TGTGCCAGCAGTTCCCCCATGGGCTATGGCTACACCTTC.

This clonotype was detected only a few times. The CDR3 nucleotides read TGCAGTGCTAGAGTAGTTAGGGATCTAGTCTCCTACGAGCAGTACTTC. Translation gives CSARVVRDLVSYEQYF. V gene TRBV20-1 combines with J gene TRBJ2-7; D unclear. Germline assignment: CDR1 DFQATT and CDR2 SNEGSKA (reference sequence). V lost 1 base and J lost 0, with 16 bases in between. The length of the CDR3 is 16 residues.

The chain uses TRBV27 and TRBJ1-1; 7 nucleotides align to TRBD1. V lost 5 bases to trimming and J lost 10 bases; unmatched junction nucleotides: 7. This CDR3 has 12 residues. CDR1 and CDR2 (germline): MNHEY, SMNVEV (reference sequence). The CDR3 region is CASSISRGRAFF. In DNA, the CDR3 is TGTGCCAGCAGTATTAGCAGGGGGAGAGCTTTCTTT.

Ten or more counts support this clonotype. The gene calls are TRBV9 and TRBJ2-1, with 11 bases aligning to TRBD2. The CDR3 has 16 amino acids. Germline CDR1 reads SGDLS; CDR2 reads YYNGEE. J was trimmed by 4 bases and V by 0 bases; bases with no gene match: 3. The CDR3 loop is CASSVGLAGGYNEQFF. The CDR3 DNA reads TGTGCCAGCAGCGTAGGGCTAGCGGGAGGTTACAATGAGCAGTTCTTC.